Described below is a single T cell receptor (beta chain) sequence and its context. The record originates from a study of blood T cell repertoires in COVID-19. Study at large: COVID-19 samples from acute and convalescent phases originated in the United States, Italy and Spain. T cells, B-cell-depleted T cells, or PBMCs provided the cDNA or gDNA that served as material.

Per the authors' pipeline: Counts of nucleated cells, estimated from reference gene primer amplification, were obtained. Profiled with immunoSEQ multiplex PCR; TCRdb holds only in-frame clones, not every one. D and trimming come from the DNA, and the V and J calls and clone size come from that table. In the table there are approximately 90,000 clones, roughly 83% of which are singletons. CDR3 length equals 15 residues. Losses at the gene ends were 4 bases for V and 6 bases for J; bases not matched to a gene: 8. Germline CDR1 and CDR2: SNHLY and FYNNEI. The material sequenced was peripheral blood. The rearrangement uses TRBV2 and TRBJ2-4; 8 positions match TRBD1. This sequence was found in a woman older than 75 with active or convalescent COVID-19. DNA for the CDR3: TGTGCCAGCAGTGCACGGACAGGGTCAGGAAACATTCAGTACTTC. It is translated as CASSARTGSGNIQYF.